This TCR beta chain was documented in a study of T cells after yellow fever vaccination. Study-wide findings and caveats: Contamination by abundant bulk-population clonotypes could be present in FACS-sorted repertoires. In post-booster samples, most primary-vaccination clones reappeared (around 95% CD4, approximately 91% CD8). Peak timing came faster in the weaker secondary response, day 5 versus 15. Clonotypes shared by both compartments, CD4 and CD8, made up a small share.

V lost 0 bases and J 7 bases, leaving 19 bases between the germline ends. Germline V gives CDR1 SGHDN, CDR2 FVKESK. The CDR3 consists of 17 residues. This clonotype was detected many times. Its antigen is unidentified. A single record per CDR3 protein comes from TCRdb applying MiXCR to the 5' RACE reads. The sample includes 250,000 to 300,000 distinct CDR3 sequences, around 4.9% of them seen just once. The chain carries TRBV14 and TRBJ2-1; D may match TRBD1 or TRBD2 (5 bases each). The sequence came from a man aged 18-30 years who received the YFV17D yellow fever vaccine. The sequences come from CD4+ T cells sorted from PBMCs, collected on the day of the yellow fever booster vaccination. CDR3 in amino acids: CASSQDRWRGVRNEQFF. The CDR3 nucleotides are TGTGCCAGCAGCCAAGATCGATGGAGAGGGGTTAGAAATGAGCAGTTCTTC.